A single sample is the source of the 19 T cell receptor beta chains below, sequenced in a study of blood T cells in healthy people across ages. The second PCR ran roughly 6 to 11 cycles with a sample-barcoded 5' primer and J-beta primers. A single record per CDR3 protein comes from TCRdb applying MiXCR to the 5' RACE reads. The sample lists about 780,000 distinct CDR3 sequences, less than 80% seen once, with roughly 25% in the top ten. The sequencing sample was made of blood. These TCRs come from a man in his thirties or forties in good health.

The count of this clonotype is one. The chain is built from TRBV20-1 and TRBJ2-7; tentative D call: TRBD2 (5 bases). The CDR3 runs 15 residues. Between the trimmed V and J ends, which lost 2 bases and 2 bases, there was a span of 16 bases. The germline V gene has CDR1 DFQATT and CDR2 SNEGSKA (reference sequence). CDR3 sequence (DNA): TGCAGTGCTAGAACGATTACGGGGAATACCTACGAGCAGTACTTC. It codes for CSARTITGNTYEQYF.

This clonotype occurred a few times. The rearrangement uses TRBV2 and TRBJ1-5; 7 nucleotides align to TRBD1. V shed 6 bases and J 3 bases; nucleotides not matched to a gene: 14. In germline, CDR1 is SNHLY, CDR2 FYNNEI. The length of the CDR3 is 17 residues. The CDR3 sequence: CASSHIRGQADNQPQHF. The CDR3 DNA reads as TGTGCCAGCAGCCACATCCGCGGACAGGCTGACAATCAGCCCCAGCATTTT.

The chain uses TRBV5-1 and TRBJ2-1; 7 positions agree with TRBD2. With the DNA end fitting TRBJ2-7 better, the J assignment may be wrong. From germline, CDR1 is SGHRS and CDR2 YFSETQ. The CDR3 covers 14 residues. Here the CDR3 DNA reads TGCGCCAGCGCCTCTAGCGGCTCCTACAATGAGCAGTACTTC. Translating it yields CASASSGSYNEQYF.

In this sample, this clonotype turned up a few times. The V call is TRBV29-1, the J call TRBJ1-2; no definite D call. This CDR3 is 13 amino acids long. Trimming took 7 bases from V and 4 from J, leaving 16 bases between them. The germline V gene has CDR1 SQVTM and CDR2 ANQGSEA. CDR3 in DNA: TGCAGCGCCCCTCGGTCCAGTTCCTATGGCTACACCTTC. It is translated as CSAPRSSSYGYTF.

V gene TRBV4-3 combines with J gene TRBJ1-3; TRBD1 aligns across 11 bases. Germline V CDR1 and CDR2: LGHNA, YSLEER. This CDR3 is 16 amino acids long. The V and J ends lost 4 bases and 2 bases, in that order; junction bases with no gene match: 4. The CDR3 nucleotides are TGCGCCAGCAGCCCCGGGACAGGGGGTACTGGAAACACCATATATTTT. Protein product: CASSPGTGGTGNTIYF.

The chain combines TRBV27 with TRBJ1-1; unclear D gene. This CDR3 has 13 residues. Per the germline V gene, CDR1 is MNHEY and CDR2 is SMNVEV (reference sequence). Trimming shortened V by 0 bases and J by 3 bases, and 5 bases separated the two germline ends. The CDR3 DNA sequence: TGTGCCAGCAGTTTATCGTATGACACTGAAGCTTTCTTT. It is translated as CASSLSYDTEAFF.

This sequence joins TRBV5-1 and TRBJ1-6, with TRBD1 matching over 10 bases. The germline V gene encodes CDR1 SGHRS and CDR2 YFSETQ. The CDR3 has 15 amino acids. Trimming cost V 4 bases and J 8 bases; bases outside gene matches: 6. CDR3 residues: CASSVDRGLYSPLHF. DNA for the CDR3: TGCGCCAGCAGCGTTGACAGGGGGCTTTATTCACCCCTCCACTTT.

This clonotype was observed a few times. The chain couples TRBV27 to TRBJ2-4; 11 bases align to TRBD1. The J call may be faulty, since TRBJ2-7 better matches the DNA end. The CDR3 sequence is 13 residues long. Per germline, CDR1 MNHEY and CDR2 SMNVEV (reference sequence). The CDR3 nucleotides read TGTGCCAGCGGGACAGGGGGTCTCGACGAGCAGTACTTC. It specifies CASGTGGLDEQYF.

This clonotype showed up many times. The gene calls are TRBV12-3 or TRBV12-4 and TRBJ1-2; 7 positions match TRBD1. The ends lost 6 bases at V and 5 bases at J; junction bases unmatched: 6. The CDR3 extends over 13 amino acids. This CDR3 is CASSPGTVYGYTF. DNA for the CDR3: TGTGCCAGCAGCCCCGGGACAGTGTATGGCTACACCTTC.

J is TRBJ2-5 and V is TRBV27; possibly TRBD2 for D (6 bases). Trimming cost V 6 bases and J 7 bases, with 12 bases left between them. Germline V gives CDR1 MNHEY, CDR2 SMNVEV (reference sequence). The CDR3 sequence is 12 residues long. The CDR3 DNA reads TGTGCCAGCAGCGCAGTGGGGGGGACCCAGTACTTC. Protein sequence: CASSAVGGTQYF.

The V call is TRBV11-2, the J call TRBJ2-4, with D perhaps assigned TRBD1 or TRBD2 (5 bases each). The CDR3 totals 15 residues. CDR1 and CDR2 (germline): SGHAT, FQNNGV. Trimming took off 5 bases at V and 13 bases at J, with 24 bases between the two ends. The chain's CDR3 is CASSATGTPGGEQYF. The CDR3, as DNA: TGTGCCAGCAGCGCTACCGGGACCCCGGGTGGAGAGCAGTACTTC.

This clonotype was observed a few times. The chain uses TRBV7-2 and TRBJ1-2; perhaps TRBD1 as D (5 bases). The V end was cut by 5 bases, the J end by 10 bases, with 20 bases between. CDR1 SGHTA and CDR2 FQGNSA come from the germline V gene. CDR3 length: 14 amino acids. The CDR3, as DNA: TGTGCCAGCAGCACGGCAGGGAATTTACCCCCCTACACCTTC. Its translation: CASSTAGNLPPYTF.

The chain has TRBV7-9 and TRBJ1-6; 9 bases match TRBD1. Trimming removed 5 bases from V and 2 bases from J; junction bases left unmatched: 10. The CDR3 is made up of 18 amino acids. CDR1 is SEHNR, CDR2 FQNEAQ, per germline (reference sequence). CDR3 DNA sequence: TGTGCCAGCAGCACTGACAGGGGGTCAGATACCTATAATTCACCCCTCCACTTT. Protein sequence: CASSTDRGSDTYNSPLHF.

CDR3 nucleotide sequence: TGCAGTGCTAGGGATCTCGGGAGGGGAGAGACCCAGTACTTC. Translating it yields CSARDLGRGETQYF. V gene TRBV20-1 combines with J gene TRBJ2-7; 8 bases agree with TRBD2. The J call may be wrong; the DNA end is better matched by TRBJ2-5. The CDR3 length is 14 residues. Germline lookup yields CDR1 DFQATT and CDR2 SNEGSKA (reference sequence).

In this sample, this clonotype turned up a few times. The chain is built from TRBV28 and TRBJ2-5; D not certain. The closer fit of TRBJ2-7 to the DNA end suggests the J call may be wrong. The germline V gene encodes CDR1 MDHEN and CDR2 SYDVKM. The CDR3 covers 14 residues. The CDR3 DNA is TGTGCCAGCAGGAACATCGAGAACTGGTACGAGCAGTACTTC. Translation: CASRNIENWYEQYF.

The chain employs TRBV28 and TRBJ2-1; 9 bases are shared with TRBD2. V gave up 7 bases and J gave up 8 bases; unmatched junction bases: 9. Germline-derived CDR1 and CDR2 are MDHEN and SYDVKM. The CDR3 contains 14 residues. The CDR3 DNA follows: TGTGCCAGCAACCCCGGGACTAGCCGGGATGAGCAGTTCTTC. Translation gives CASNPGTSRDEQFF.

This chain uses TRBV20-1 with TRBJ1-5; D is possibly TRBD1 (5 bases). V lost 6 bases and J lost 0, with 12 bases in between. This CDR3 region has 14 residues. Germline CDR1 is DFQATT and CDR2 is SNEGSKA (reference sequence). For the CDR3, the DNA is TGCAGTGCAGGGCGGGGGAATAGCAATCAGCCCCAGCATTTT. Protein sequence: CSAGRGNSNQPQHF.

This clonotype has a handful of counts. The chain recombines TRBV20-1 with TRBJ2-5; maybe TRBD2 (5 bases). The DNA end is a closer match to TRBJ2-7, so the J assignment may be wrong. This CDR3 is 14 amino acids long. Germline V gives CDR1 DFQATT, CDR2 SNEGSKA (reference sequence). The CDR3: CSARDLGVSYEQYF. In DNA, the CDR3 is TGCAGTGCTAGAGATCTCGGGGTGAGCTACGAGCAGTACTTC.

The V call is TRBV6-1, the J call TRBJ2-6; no reliable D call. The CDR3 extends over 15 amino acids. Germline-derived CDR1 and CDR2 are MNHNS and SASEGT. Trimming left V 1 base short and J 0 bases short, with 4 bases between. The DNA for the CDR3 is TGTGCCAGCAGTGAAGAACACTCTGGGGCCAACGTCCTGACTTTC. It specifies CASSEEHSGANVLTF.